Sequencing of this T cell receptor (beta chain) was carried out in a study of CD8 T cells in Susac syndrome. CDR3 length: 13 residues. Trimming pared 2 bases from V and 3 bases from J, leaving 8 bases between. Germline assignment: CDR1 KGHSH and CDR2 LQKENI. It was with random hexamers that 0.5 to 1 ug RNA was reverse transcribed. TCRdb re-analysed the immunoSEQ multiplex PCR reads in MiXCR, keeping a single row per CDR3 protein. The profile shows roughly 200,000 distinct CDR3 sequences, just under 95% of them singletons. The authors sequenced TCR beta from blood CD8+ and CD4+ T cells. The multiple sclerosis control cohort comprised treatment-naive individuals presenting with stable or active relapsing-remitting disease.

This rearrangement joins TRBV18 to TRBJ2-7; D call uncertain. Sequencing used CD4+ T cells from PBMCs. The TCR sequence derives from a human donor with multiple sclerosis. The CDR3 spells CASSPGSDYEQYF. DNA for the CDR3: TGTGCCAGCTCACCAGGGTCCGACTACGAGCAGTACTTC.